A selection of T cell receptor beta chains follows, all from one sample in a study of T cells expressing NK-cell markers. TCRdb re-called the 5' RACE reads and catalogs CDR3 proteins one per entry, DNA excluded. The sample has 450,000 to 600,000 distinct CDR3 sequences. Sample: blood T cells: a sorted CD56 or NKG2C T cell subset, CD4+ or CD8+ T cells, or bulk PBMC T cells (not recorded which). These receptors were taken from a man between 18 and 29 years old in good health. Each CDR3 is given with its conserved first and last residue. The order of the fields is J gene, V gene, CDR3 protein.

J: TRBJ2-2; V: TRBV11-1; CDR3: CASSGEGRWELFF
J: TRBJ2-1; V: TRBV4-1; CDR3: CASSVLAAPYNEQFF
J: TRBJ1-1; V: TRBV5-1; CDR3: CASSSRTTGRNTEAFF
J: TRBJ2-2; V: TRBV27; CDR3: CASSLIVQWSGHFTGELFF
J: TRBJ2-5; V: TRBV10-3; CDR3: CAISEGGGIQTQYF
J: TRBJ2-7; V: TRBV7-2; CDR3: CASSFYSGTAYEQYF
J: TRBJ1-6; V: TRBV4-3; CDR3: CASSQDIWDKFTLHF
J: TRBJ1-5; V: TRBV15; CDR3: CATSVRGVHQPQHF
J: TRBJ1-3; V: TRBV12-3/TRBV12-4; CDR3: CASTWDSRNTIYF
J: TRBJ1-1; V: TRBV7-9; CDR3: CASSLKPGLNTEAFF
J: TRBJ2-2; V: TRBV20-1; CDR3: CSASVREWDTGELFF
J: TRBJ2-1; V: TRBV7-8; CDR3: CASSLAGPSYNEQFF
J: TRBJ2-3; V: TRBV12-3/TRBV12-4; CDR3: CASSFPGQGYTQYF
J: TRBJ2-7; V: TRBV5-1; CDR3: CASSLGPDGSYEQYF
J: TRBJ1-1; V: TRBV6-1; CDR3: CASESRAALTGGAFF
J: TRBJ1-1; V: TRBV4-1; CDR3: CASSQEVGRGTEAFF
J: TRBJ1-1; V: TRBV7-9; CDR3: CASSPSERTEAFF
J: TRBJ2-7; V: TRBV2; CDR3: CASSFGISKREGRPYEQYF
J: TRBJ1-1; V: TRBV6-6; CDR3: CASSGRTRAFF
J: TRBJ2-7; V: TRBV15; CDR3: CATSRDQGAGDEQYF
J: TRBJ1-1; V: TRBV29-1; CDR3: CSVVRQVNTEAFF
J: TRBJ2-1; V: TRBV20-1; CDR3: CSARDQGQGSYNEQFF
J: TRBJ2-1; V: TRBV20-1; CDR3: CSARHNLYNEQFF
J: TRBJ2-4; V: TRBV6-2/TRBV6-3; CDR3: CASSSPGGLGIQYF
J: TRBJ2-3; V: TRBV4-1; CDR3: CASSPPFDTQYF
J: TRBJ2-7; V: TRBV28; CDR3: CASSSMAGGSYEQYF
J: TRBJ2-1; V: TRBV3-1; CDR3: CASSQEAGRNEQFF
J: TRBJ2-3; V: TRBV4-3; CDR3: CASSQTGLAGGDTQYF
J: TRBJ2-7; V: TRBV25-1; CDR3: CAVGQGAAEQYF
J: TRBJ2-7; V: TRBV5-1; CDR3: CASSLVGNFYEQYF
J: TRBJ1-2; V: TRBV7-6; CDR3: CASSPTGLGYTF
J: TRBJ2-1; V: TRBV20-1; CDR3: CSARTTGEQFF
J: TRBJ2-7; V: TRBV3-1; CDR3: CASSQLDRSYEQYF
J: TRBJ2-1; V: TRBV5-1; CDR3: CASSASYRALAGNEQFF
J: TRBJ2-5; V: TRBV7-9; CDR3: CASSLLAETQYF
J: TRBJ2-2; V: TRBV5-1; CDR3: CASSLSGTLPTGELFF
J: TRBJ2-3; V: TRBV5-6; CDR3: CASSLDVADTQYF
J: TRBJ1-6; V: TRBV7-9; CDR3: CASSSTGTVNSPLHF
J: TRBJ2-3; V: TRBV12-3/TRBV12-4; CDR3: CASSLNSGTDTQYF
J: TRBJ2-1; V: TRBV9; CDR3: CASSVTMWRSGSSYNEQFF
J: TRBJ1-3; V: TRBV27; CDR3: CASSPGFPSGNTIYF
J: TRBJ2-7; V: TRBV12-3/TRBV12-4; CDR3: CASSPGRVTYEQYF
J: TRBJ2-5; V: TRBV6-5; CDR3: CASARGPETQYF
J: TRBJ2-7; V: TRBV7-2; CDR3: CASTLKPGQGIHEQYF
J: TRBJ2-3; V: TRBV27; CDR3: CASSFNAVLDTQYF
J: TRBJ2-3; V: TRBV20-1; CDR3: CSVLREGRGDTQYF
J: TRBJ2-3; V: TRBV20-1; CDR3: CSALLSSGRTDTQYF
J: TRBJ2-1; V: TRBV6-5; CDR3: CASSYSGGAGGNEQFF
J: TRBJ2-2; V: TRBV11-3; CDR3: CASRGDGELFF
J: TRBJ1-4; V: TRBV19; CDR3: CASSLDRAMGEKLFF
J: TRBJ2-1; V: TRBV5-1; CDR3: CASSQGLAGDTDEQFF
J: TRBJ2-1; V: TRBV2; CDR3: CAIATSGTTDEQFF
J: TRBJ2-3; V: TRBV7-9; CDR3: CASSPPLAPRTDTQYF
J: TRBJ2-2; V: TRBV6-5; CDR3: CASSYSYRGRTGELFF
J: TRBJ2-5; V: TRBV20-1; CDR3: CSARPREAGTETQYF